This T cell receptor (beta chain) emerged from a study of cytomegalovirus exposure and HLA in healthy donors. Regarding the study as a whole: The authors excluded some V segments, including TRBV6-2 and TRBV6-3, as indistinguishable. According to reports, the classifier identified cytomegalovirus status with high specificity and sensitivity. The authors later linked a missense DCLRE1C variant to TCR beta V- and J-gene trimming. Common viral pathogens were later found to be apparently linked to several of the most significant clusters.

Points on this clone: Its antigen is not identified.

PCR was performed using 60 Vbeta and 13 Jbeta primers. TCRdb's table, derived via immunoSEQ multiplex PCR, lists solely in-frame clones and lacks some. The repertoire holds some 89,000 clones, with roughly 85% as singletons. Trimming stripped 2 bases from V and 2 bases from J, with 20 bases between. The CDR3 has 18 amino acids. The germline V gene encodes CDR1 LNHDA and CDR2 SQIVND (reference sequence). The genes are TRBV19 and TRBJ2-3; D is perhaps TRBD1 (5 bases). The sequenced sample was PBMCs. The receptor's source is a middle-aged man in good health and CMV-seropositive. CDR3 loop: CASSIRAGRGPNTDTQYF. DNA for the CDR3: TGTGCCAGTAGTATAAGGGCAGGGCGAGGACCTAACACAGATACGCAGTATTTT.